These T cell receptor beta chains were read from a single sample in a study of cytomegalovirus exposure and HLA in healthy donors. The data were produced by immunoSEQ multiplex PCR, yet TCRdb's version contains in-frame clones alone and is incomplete. The table includes approximately 130,000 clones, about 10% detected once. Sequenced: PBMCs. The receptors stem from a woman aged 40-49 years in good health and CMV-seropositive. Both conserved end residues are trimmed from each CDR3. The D gene is left open where the match is weak.

length: 9; D: NA; V: TRBV5-6; J: TRBJ1-1; CDR3: ASSLNTEAF
length: 13; D: NA; V: TRBV6-5; J: TRBJ1-2; CDR3: ASSTMPGGNYGYT
length: 12; D: NA; V: TRBV7-2; J: TRBJ1-4; CDR3: ASSPGLQEEKLF
length: 10; D: NA; V: TRBV7-2; J: TRBJ2-4; CDR3: ASSLGLGTRY
length: 12; D: NA; V: TRBV7-6; J: TRBJ2-1; CDR3: ASSLRAGYNEQF
length: 17; D: TRBD2; V: TRBV14; J: TRBJ2-1; CDR3: ASSQDRATRGLAGGEQF
length: 15; D: TRBD2; V: TRBV5-6; J: NA; CDR3: ASSLLTSGGPTYEQY
length: 11; D: NA; V: TRBV21-1; J: TRBJ1-1; CDR3: ASSSSKNTEAF
length: 12; D: NA; V: TRBV9; J: TRBJ2-2; CDR3: ASSVGVNTGELF
length: 12; D: TRBD1; V: TRBV2; J: TRBJ1-6; CDR3: ASTGQGSGSPLH
length: 13; D: NA; V: TRBV6-1; J: TRBJ1-5; CDR3: ASSGVLSTSQPQH
length: 16; D: TRBD2; V: TRBV2; J: TRBJ2-2; CDR3: ASSLLTSGGAGTGELF
length: 10; D: NA; V: TRBV5-1; J: TRBJ2-7; CDR3: ASSGEGGLQY
length: 13; D: NA; V: TRBV2; J: TRBJ2-7; CDR3: ASSHTGITTYEQY
length: 13; D: TRBD1; V: TRBV18; J: TRBJ1-2; CDR3: ASSPSGTGSYGYT
length: 12; D: TRBD1; V: TRBV4-1; J: TRBJ1-1; CDR3: ASRSTGGGTEAF
length: 12; D: TRBD1; V: TRBV2; J: TRBJ2-4; CDR3: ASRTGIAKNIQY
length: 11; D: TRBD1; V: TRBV7-9; J: TRBJ2-7; CDR3: ASSFLDRGEQY
length: 12; D: TRBD1; V: TRBV5-5; J: TRBJ2-2; CDR3: ASSPGTGTRELF
length: 13; D: NA; V: TRBV6-6; J: TRBJ2-7; CDR3: ASRPHDRDKVEQY
length: 12; D: NA; V: TRBV19; J: TRBJ1-3; CDR3: ASSPQAAGNTIY
length: 12; D: NA; V: TRBV6-1; J: TRBJ1-5; CDR3: ASSDRTVNQPQH
length: 13; D: TRBD1; V: TRBV28; J: TRBJ1-1; CDR3: ASSLGTGGNTEAF
length: 13; D: NA; V: TRBV29-1; J: TRBJ2-1; CDR3: SDLQPSSSYNEQF
length: 12; D: TRBD2; V: TRBV2; J: TRBJ2-3; CDR3: ASSDGAGADTQY
length: 13; D: TRBD1; V: TRBV5-1; J: TRBJ2-7; CDR3: ASSSGGTGGDEQY
length: 15; D: NA; V: TRBV12-2; J: TRBJ1-4; CDR3: ASRLEGRGQSNEKLF
length: 11; D: NA; V: TRBV7-8; J: TRBJ1-1; CDR3: ASSLLLVTEAF
length: 13; D: NA; V: TRBV5-1; J: TRBJ1-2; CDR3: ASSLDGQPNYGYT
length: 11; D: NA; V: TRBV6-6; J: TRBJ2-1; CDR3: ASSYSLVNEQF
length: 14; D: NA; V: TRBV4-1; J: TRBJ1-6; CDR3: ASSQDLQGGNSPLH
length: 13; D: TRBD1; V: TRBV5-1; J: TRBJ2-7; CDR3: ASSLGQGVSYEQY
length: 13; D: TRBD1; V: TRBV7-9; J: TRBJ1-6; CDR3: ASSWGQGRNTPLH
length: 18; D: TRBD1; V: TRBV15; J: TRBJ2-6; CDR3: ATSRPHGTGLLAGANVLT
length: 13; D: NA; V: TRBV7-9; J: TRBJ2-5; CDR3: ASSLALGRQETQY
length: 12; D: TRBD1; V: TRBV6-5; J: TRBJ1-2; CDR3: ASSPTGTIYGYT
length: 14; D: TRBD2; V: TRBV6-4; J: TRBJ2-7; CDR3: ASHPSSGGCSYEQY
length: 13; D: TRBD2; V: TRBV5-4; J: TRBJ2-5; CDR3: ASSWGTSGQETQY
length: 10; D: NA; V: TRBV5-1; J: TRBJ1-2; CDR3: ASSEDNYGYT
length: 14; D: NA; V: TRBV7-9; J: TRBJ2-3; CDR3: ASSSGTALSTDTQY
length: 10; D: NA; V: TRBV19; J: TRBJ1-2; CDR3: ASSNMGESYT
length: 10; D: NA; V: TRBV7-2; J: TRBJ1-3; CDR3: ASSRGGNTIY
length: 11; D: TRBD1; V: TRBV5-1; J: TRBJ1-6; CDR3: ASSLGGGSPLH
length: 13; D: TRBD2; V: TRBV9; J: TRBJ2-5; CDR3: ASSVSGSGGETQY
length: 12; D: TRBD1; V: TRBV9; J: TRBJ1-1; CDR3: ASSAGQGHTEAF
length: 13; D: TRBD2; V: TRBV12-5; J: TRBJ2-3; CDR3: ASGLAGGSTDTQY